Each of the 21 T cell receptor beta chains below was sequenced from the same sample in a study of T cell responses to AZD1222 COVID-19 vaccine. Data came from immunoSEQ multiplex PCR; TCRdb stores just in-frame clones and leaves some out. The data show 60,000 to 80,000 clones, 80% seen once. Material: peripheral blood, obtained 28 days after the second AZD1222 dose. These TCRs come from an adult who received the AZD1222 COVID-19 vaccine.

This clone has only one observation. The CDR3 protein is CASSFYPVGSYNEQFF. As DNA, the CDR3 is TGTGCCAGCAGCTTTTATCCCGTGGGGTCCTACAATGAGCAGTTCTTC. The chain combines TRBV7-2 with TRBJ2-1; D is ambiguous. Per germline, CDR1 SGHTA and CDR2 FQGNSA. V was pared by 3 bases and J by 1 base, with 13 bases between. This CDR3 has 16 residues. Using reference TRBV7-2 and TRBJ2-1 for the parts outside the CDR3, the full variable domain is GAGVSQSPSNKVTEKGKDVELRCDPISGHTALYWYRQSLGQGLEFLIYFQGNSAPDKSGLPSDRFSAERTGGSVSTLTIQRTQQEDSAVYLCASSFYPVGSYNEQFFGPGTRLTVL.

This clone has just one count. V is TRBV11-3 and J is TRBJ2-3, with 12 bases that match TRBD2. J lost 6 bases, V lost 5 bases, and 6 bases had no gene match. Germline loops: CDR1 SGHNT, CDR2 YENEEA. This CDR3 has 15 amino acids. This CDR3 reads CASSTGTSGRDTQYF. The CDR3 coding sequence is TGTGCCAGCAGCACCGGGACTAGCGGGCGGGATACGCAGTATTTT.

The chain employs TRBV9 and TRBJ2-7; no reliable D call. The V and J ends lost 1 base and 2 bases respectively, with 10 bases between them. Germline V gene sequence: CDR1 SGDLS, CDR2 YYNGEE. This CDR3 is built from 14 residues. CDR3 DNA: TGTGCCAGCAGCGTAATTCCTGGAACCTACGAGCAGTACTTC. Translating gives CASSVIPGTYEQYF.

This sequence joins TRBV10-2 and TRBJ2-5; D gene ambiguous. CDR3 length: 10 amino acids. CDR1 and CDR2 from the germline V gene are WSHSY and SAAADI. Trimming stripped 4 bases from V and 4 bases from J, with 1 base between. The DNA for the CDR3 is TGCGCCAGCAGTGGAGAGACCCAGTACTTC. Amino acids: CASSGETQYF.

The chain carries TRBV15 and TRBJ2-1; 9 positions match TRBD2. CDR3 size: 15 residues. V was clipped by 5 bases and J by 4 bases; unmatched bases: 6. Germline-derived CDR1 and CDR2 are LNHNV and YYDKDF (reference sequence). The CDR3 loop is CATSGSGSQYNEQFF. In DNA form, the CDR3 reads TGTGCCACCAGCGGTAGCGGGAGTCAGTACAATGAGCAGTTCTTC.

The genes are TRBV10-1 and TRBJ2-3; TRBD2 aligns across 11 bases. The CDR3 consists of 15 residues. The J segment lost 5 bases and the V segment lost 6 bases, leaving 7 bases of the junction unmatched. Germline V gene lookup returns CDR1 WNHNN and CDR2 SYGVQD (reference sequence). The CDR3 DNA is TGCGCCAGCAGCGAACCGGGACTAGCGGTAGATACGCAGTATTTT. This gives the protein CASSEPGLAVDTQYF.

The V and J genes are TRBV18 and TRBJ1-1, with a possible D match to TRBD1 (5 bases). The CDR3 is 15 residues long. Trimming stripped 3 bases from V and 8 bases from J, with 19 bases between. Germline CDR1 and CDR2: KGHSH and LQKENI. As DNA, the CDR3 is TGTGCCAGCTCACCTAATTGGGACTCCGAGGGGGAAGCTTTCTTT. Protein: CASSPNWDSEGEAFF.

This clone turned up a few times. The V call is TRBV28, the J call TRBJ2-7; 13 bases are shared with TRBD2. Losses at the gene ends were 5 bases for V and 3 bases for J; bases not matched to a gene: 7. In germline, CDR1 is MDHEN, CDR2 SYDVKM. This CDR3 has 16 residues. The CDR3 DNA follows: TGTGCCAGCAGTCGGACTAGCGGGGGCCCCCACTACGAGCAGTACTTC. Translating it yields CASSRTSGGPHYEQYF.

CDR3 region: CASSYIGGDQYF. The CDR3, as DNA: TGTGCCAGCAGTTACATTGGGGGGGATCAGTACTTC. The gene calls are TRBV6-5 and TRBJ2-5; TRBD2 aligns across 7 bases. V lost 2 bases to trimming and J lost 11 bases; unmatched junction nucleotides: 5. The CDR3 runs 12 residues. From germline, CDR1 is MNHEY and CDR2 SVGAGI.

The chain employs TRBV21-1 and TRBJ2-3. TRBV21-1 is a pseudogene. CDR3 length equals 17 residues. The CDR3 DNA reads TGTGCCAGCAGCAATTCAACGGACCCGATGAAAACAGATACGCAGTATTTT. Amino acid sequence: CASSNSTDPMKTDTQYF.

The chain employs TRBV11-2 and TRBJ1-2; TRBD1 might be the D (6 bases). The length of the CDR3 is 14 residues. Deletions cut 5 bases from V and 7 bases from J, with 17 bases between. CDR1 is SGHAT, CDR2 FQNNGV, per germline. In DNA form, the CDR3 reads TGTGCCAGCAGCCTCCAGGCCCACAGGGCTGGCTACACCTTC. Translated: CASSLQAHRAGYTF.

The chain uses TRBV7-2 and TRBJ2-1; possibly TRBD1 or TRBD2 for D (6 bases each). This CDR3 has 18 amino acids. Germline lookup yields CDR1 SGHTA and CDR2 FQGNSA. The V gene lost 2 bases and the J gene lost 8 bases, with 25 bases spanning the gap. CDR3 sequence reads: CASSLQGPRDWPYDEQFF. The CDR3 nucleotides read TGTGCCAGCAGCTTACAGGGGCCCCGGGACTGGCCCTATGATGAGCAGTTCTTC.

The chain couples TRBV7-9 to TRBJ1-1; 9 bases fit TRBD1. V gave up 5 bases and J gave up 6 bases; unmatched junction bases: 7. The CDR3 sequence is 14 residues long. The germline V gene encodes CDR1 SEHNR and CDR2 FQNEAQ (reference sequence). The CDR3 bases are TGTGCCAGCAGCCCGGACAGGGGAATTCCTGAAGCTTTCTTT. This gives the protein CASSPDRGIPEAFF.

The CDR3 is CASSLESGGFREQYF. CDR3 nucleotide sequence: TGTGCCAGCAGCTTGGAATCGGGGGGTTTTAGGGAGCAGTACTTC. This rearrangement joins TRBV5-4 to TRBJ2-7; TRBD2 matches 7 bases. The CDR3 has 15 residues. Germline CDR1 reads SGHNT; CDR2 reads YYREEE (reference sequence). Trimming removed 0 bases from V and 7 bases from J; junction bases left unmatched: 10.

The gene calls are TRBV5-1 and TRBJ2-2; tentatively, D is TRBD1 or TRBD2 (5 bases each). Trimming cost V 4 bases and J 4 bases, with 11 bases left between them. Looked up from germline, CDR1 is SGHRS and CDR2 is YFSETQ. The CDR3 has 14 amino acids. The CDR3, as DNA: TGCGCCAGCAGCGAGCCGGGGCTCACCGGGGAGCTGTTTTTT. It specifies CASSEPGLTGELFF.

V and J are TRBV7-9 and TRBJ1-5; perhaps TRBD1 as D (6 bases). The V end was cut by 5 bases, the J end by 5 bases, with 10 bases between. The CDR3 covers 13 residues. Germline assignment: CDR1 SEHNR and CDR2 FQNEAQ (reference sequence). The CDR3 DNA reads as TGTGCCAGCAGCCCACAGGGACATCAGCCCCAGCATTTT. It specifies CASSPQGHQPQHF.

The V and J genes are TRBV4-1 and TRBJ2-3; D unresolved. The CDR3 sequence is 15 residues long. The germline V gene has CDR1 MGHRA and CDR2 YSYEKL. V shed 3 bases and J shed 2 bases, with 12 bases lying between them. CDR3 sequence reads: CASSQGNWVTDTQYF. The CDR3 DNA reads as TGCGCCAGCAGCCAGGGAAATTGGGTCACAGATACGCAGTATTTT.

The rearrangement links TRBV29-1 to TRBJ1-3, with D unresolved. The CDR3 runs to 13 residues. The germline CDR1 and CDR2 sequences are SQVTM and ANQGSEA. V lost 0 bases to trimming and J lost 5 bases, with 8 bases between them. CDR3: CSVEDPKRNTIYF. CDR3 in DNA: TGCAGCGTTGAAGATCCTAAGAGAAACACCATATATTTT.

The chain combines TRBV30 with TRBJ2-5; TRBD1 is a possible D gene (5 bases). Germline values: CDR1 GTSNPN, CDR2 SVGIG (reference sequence). Trimming pared 4 bases from V and 1 base from J, leaving 10 bases between. This CDR3 has 13 amino acids. The CDR3 DNA reads as TGTGCCTGGATGGGGCGGACCCAAGAGACCCAGTACTTC. Translating it yields CAWMGRTQETQYF.

V usage is TRBV24-1 and J usage is TRBJ1-2; 9 bases are a match to TRBD1. The length of the CDR3 is 15 residues. Trimming at V came to 3 bases and at J to 8 bases, leaving 9 bases not matched to a gene. Germline-derived CDR1 and CDR2 are KGHDR and SFDVKD. The DNA for the CDR3 is TGTGCCACCAGTGATCCGGACAGGGGTGAGGAGGGCTACACCTTC. Protein product: CATSDPDRGEEGYTF.

This rearrangement joins TRBV28 to TRBJ2-1; 7 bases agree with TRBD2. Germline loops: CDR1 MDHEN, CDR2 SYDVKM. CDR3 size: 15 residues. V shed 6 bases and J 0 bases; nucleotides not matched to a gene: 5. In DNA, the CDR3 is TGTGCCAGCAGCTTCCGGGACTACTCCTACAATGAGCAGTTCTTC. The encoded protein is CASSFRDYSYNEQFF.